Each of the 9 T cell receptor beta chains below was sequenced from the same sample in a study of T cells in Graves' hyperthyroidism and ophthalmopathy. TCR beta CDR3 regions were amplified from RNA. RT-PCR in the first round (using the HTBI primer set) targeted the TCR CDR3. TCRdb redid the calling of the multiplex PCR reads with MiXCR, one entry per CDR3 protein. The sample shows roughly 800,000 distinct CDR3 sequences, over 35% of them seen only once. The sequenced sample consisted of blood. The receptors were gathered from a man aged 18 to 29 with Graves' hyperthyroidism.

The CDR3 nucleotides read TGTGCCAGCAGCGCAGCCTACTCGGACAGGGGAAGTGGCTACACCTTC. It specifies CASSAAYSDRGSGYTF. This chain links TRBV7-9 with TRBJ1-2; 9 nucleotides agree with TRBD1. Trimming at V came to 5 bases and at J to 7 bases, leaving 14 bases not matched to a gene. The CDR3 covers 16 residues. Germline V gene data show CDR1 as SEHNR and CDR2 as FQNEAQ (reference sequence).

This clonotype came up a few times. This sequence joins TRBV2 and TRBJ2-2, with a weak D call TRBD2 (6 bases). CDR1 is SNHLY, CDR2 FYNNEI, per germline. Trimming cost V 6 bases and J 1 base, with 18 bases left between them. The CDR3 covers 17 residues. CDR3 amino acids: CASSYTAGLLNTGELFF. In DNA, the CDR3 is TGTGCCAGCAGCTACACCGCGGGACTCCTGAACACCGGGGAGCTGTTTTTT.

Concerning this clonotype: Just one base apart from a much larger clone, this may be a read error. The rearrangement joins TRBV6-5 to TRBJ1-2; tentatively, D is TRBD1 (5 bases). From germline, CDR1 is MNHEY and CDR2 SVGAGI. The CDR3 spans 12 residues. CDR3 residues: CASGYGGDGYTF. CDR3 coding DNA: TGTGCCAGCGGTTATGGAGGGGACGGCTACACCTTC.

About this clonotype: A junction end diverges from the germline sequence, so it may reflect a read error. DNA of the CDR3: TGTGCCAGCAGCTCCCGTAGCGCCAGAGAGACCCAGTACTTC. This sequence encodes CASSSRSARETQYF. The chain carries TRBV5-1 and TRBJ2-5, with D perhaps matching TRBD2 (5 bases). CDR1 is SGHRS, CDR2 YFSETQ, per germline. This CDR3 is 14 amino acids long.

This clonotype was seen a few times. The CDR3 nucleotides are TGCGCCAGCAGCCAAGATGAGATTAACTATGGCTACACCTTC. The encoded protein is CASSQDEINYGYTF. This chain links TRBV4-1 with TRBJ1-2; no reliable D call. Germline V lookup: CDR1 MGHRA, CDR2 YSYEKL. The CDR3 extends over 14 amino acids. V was shortened by 0 bases and J by 1 base, with 6 bases between the two germline ends.

This clonotype showed up just a few times. This chain joins TRBV5-5 and TRBJ1-4, with TRBD1 matching 8 bases. Germline trimming cut 4 bases from V and 5 bases from J; bases unmatched to any gene: 4. The CDR3 runs to 14 residues. The germline gives CDR1 SGHKS, CDR2 YYEKEE (reference sequence). CDR3 protein: CASSRGTGNEKLFF. The CDR3 DNA sequence: TGTGCCAGCAGCCGCGGGACAGGAAATGAAAAACTGTTTTTT.

CDR3 protein: CASSDKGGGTLGAFF. CDR3 nucleotide sequence: TGTGCCAGCAGTGATAAGGGGGGAGGAACCCTTGGAGCTTTCTTT. The J gene is TRBJ1-1, the V gene TRBV6-1, with D perhaps TRBD1 (6 bases). The CDR3 has 15 residues. The V end lost 3 bases, the J end lost 10 bases, and 21 bases lay between the germline ends. Per germline, CDR1 MNHNS and CDR2 SASEGT.

At least ten counts were recorded for this clonotype. The chain is built from TRBV15 and TRBJ1-2, with a tentative D call TRBD1 (6 bases). Between the trimmed V and J ends, which lost 3 bases and 3 bases, there was a span of 11 bases. The CDR3 has 14 residues. Germline V gene sequence: CDR1 LNHNV, CDR2 YYDKDF (reference sequence). The DNA of the CDR3 is TGTGCCACCAGCAGTGCCGCAGGGGACTATGGCTACACCTTC. Protein sequence: CATSSAAGDYGYTF.

The chain is built from TRBV25-1 and TRBJ2-7; 7 nucleotides agree with TRBD1. The CDR3 extends over 16 amino acids. Germline CDR1 and CDR2: MGHDK and SYGVNS. V lost 7 bases, J lost 1 base, and 13 bases stayed unmatched. The CDR3 sequence: CASIDTVGTASYEQYF. The CDR3 DNA reads TGTGCCAGCATCGACACCGTGGGGACAGCTTCCTACGAGCAGTACTTC.